The clone carrying this T cell receptor beta chain was counted a single time. The method was immunoSEQ multiplex PCR; TCRdb's version includes in-frame clones alone and lacks a portion of them. The sample yields about 70,000 clones, around 94% seen once. The record originates from a study of T cell clonotyping in hematopoietic cell transplantation. Germline V gene data show CDR1 as GTSNPN and CDR2 as SVGIG (reference sequence). The CDR3 is 12 amino acids. The V gene lost 3 bases and the J gene lost 8 bases, with 10 bases spanning the gap. The chain couples TRBV30 to TRBJ1-4; D is unresolved. This TCR was sampled from a man over 45 in good health. Some clones in this sample may be carry-over from other donors' samples. Sequenced sample: peripheral blood mononuclear cells. CDR3 DNA: TGTGCCTGGAGGACGCCCGGGGAAAAACTGTTTTTT. It is translated as CAWRTPGEKLFF.